What follows are 19 T cell receptor beta chains derived from one specimen sequenced in a study of CD8+CD57+ T cells in acquired aplastic anemia. The TCR beta profiling, which covered VDJ combination and CDR3 sequence, was carried out using genomic DNA as the template. TCRdb re-called the reads through MiXCR, storing one row per CDR3 protein. Of hundreds of thousands of distinct CDR3 sequences listed, approximately 33% are singletons. All sequencing subjects had displayed CD8+CD57+ cell expansion on flow cytometry. Material for sequencing was sorted CD4+, CD8+, or CD8+CD57+ T cells (not recorded which) from PBMCs. The receptors here all came from a human donor with aplastic anemia.

Notes on this clonotype: The final CDR3 position lacks the conserved phenylalanine or tryptophan, pointing to a likely read error. It is unclear where the CDR3 begins or ends on the DNA, so no DNA is shown, and the CDR3 is as TCRdb lists it. The chain uses TRBV24-1 and TRBJ1-1. The CDR3 length is 9 residues, termini included. Germline CDR1 and CDR2: KGHDR and SFDVKD. The CDR3 region is CATSDLQSQ.

This clonotype was detected ten times or more. The V call is TRBV7-9, the J call TRBJ2-7; D call uncertain. The CDR3 spans 13 residues. Germline V CDR1 and CDR2: SEHNR, FQNEAQ (reference sequence). The V gene lost 2 bases and the J gene lost 4 bases, with 9 bases spanning the gap. The CDR3 sequence: CASSLPVGYEQYF. The CDR3 DNA follows: TGTGCCAGCAGCTTACCGGTGGGATACGAGCAGTACTTC.

The rearrangement joins TRBV25-1 to TRBJ1-1; D not resolved. Trimming left V 6 bases short and J 6 bases short, with 8 bases between. Germline V gives CDR1 MGHDK, CDR2 SYGVNS. The CDR3 length is 11 residues. The CDR3 loop is CASRYKAEAFF. The CDR3 DNA reads TGTGCCAGCAGGTATAAAGCTGAAGCTTTCTTT.

The chain recombines TRBV10-3 with TRBJ2-1; TRBD2 matches at 8 bases. The CDR3 contains 15 residues. Germline loops: CDR1 ENHRY, CDR2 SYGVKD. V trimming: 10 bases; J trimming: 1 base; junction bases outside the gene matches: 9. The CDR3 DNA sequence: TGTGCCAGCGGATCCGGGGGGGCGTCCTACAATGAGCAGTTCTTC. Translation gives CASGSGGASYNEQFF.

The genes are TRBV5-1 and TRBJ2-1; no definite D call. CDR3 length equals 15 residues. Germline lookup yields CDR1 SGHRS and CDR2 YFSETQ. With 0 bases removed from V and 5 bases from J, the gap between germline ends came to 12 bases. The CDR3 bases are TGCGCCAGCAGCTTGGATAGTGTGCCAAACAATGAGCAGTTCTTC. Its protein product is CASSLDSVPNNEQFF.

This chain joins TRBV15 and TRBJ2-7, with D perhaps given as TRBD1 or TRBD2 (5 bases each). Trimming took 6 bases from V and 3 from J, leaving 15 bases between them. CDR1 and CDR2 from the germline V gene are LNHNV and YYDKDF (reference sequence). The CDR3 covers 14 residues. The CDR3 spells CATRPRRQGYEQYF. The CDR3 nucleotides read TGTGCCACCAGGCCGAGGAGGCAGGGCTACGAGCAGTACTTC.

Ten or more counts support this clonotype. The genes are TRBV7-2 and TRBJ2-7; 7 nucleotides match TRBD1. V shed 3 bases and J 4 bases; nucleotides not matched to a gene: 6. The germline V gene encodes CDR1 SGHTA and CDR2 FQGNSA. This CDR3 is built from 14 residues. The CDR3 is CASSLSGTVYEQYF. The CDR3 nucleotides read TGTGCCAGCAGCTTGTCCGGGACAGTTTACGAGCAGTACTTC.

This clonotype has more than one count but fewer than ten. The V gene is TRBV29-1, the J gene TRBJ2-1, with D perhaps matching TRBD1 or TRBD2 (5 bases each). CDR1 and CDR2 (germline): SQVTM, ANQGSEA. V shed 4 bases and J shed 6 bases, with 16 bases lying between them. This CDR3 has 14 residues. The CDR3 region has the DNA TGCAGCGTTGCCATGGGGCGCGGGTCCAATGAGCAGTTCTTC. The encoded protein is CSVAMGRGSNEQFF.

Many counts were recorded for this clonotype. The chain joins TRBV19 to TRBJ1-2, with no clear D. CDR3 size: 14 residues. The germline V gene has CDR1 LNHDA and CDR2 SQIVND (reference sequence). Trimming removed 3 bases from V and 4 bases from J, with 12 bases in between. In nucleotides, the CDR3 is TGTGCCAGTAGTATGAGCCCAACGATCTATGGCTACACCTTC. Protein sequence: CASSMSPTIYGYTF.

In regard to this clonotype: This may be a read error: a much more frequent sequence differs by one nucleotide. The V call is TRBV25-1, the J call TRBJ1-2; perhaps TRBD1 as D (5 bases). The V gene's germline CDR1 is MGHDK and CDR2 SYGVNS. Trimming shortened V by 3 bases and J by 6 bases, and 11 bases separated the two germline ends. This CDR3 has 13 residues. The CDR3 loop is CASSEGQGHGYTF. The CDR3 DNA follows: TGTGCCAGCAGTGAGGGGCAGGGCCATGGCTACACCTTC.

There are a few counts of this clonotype. The V gene is TRBV9, the J gene TRBJ1-4, with D hard to call. V dropped 0 bases and J dropped 2 bases, with 8 bases sitting between them. Germline lookup yields CDR1 SGDLS and CDR2 YYNGEE. The CDR3 has 15 amino acids. The CDR3 reads CASSVGWSTNEKLFF. CDR3 DNA sequence: TGTGCCAGCAGCGTAGGCTGGTCGACTAATGAAAAACTGTTTTTT.

In its sample, this clonotype was seen many times. Here the CDR3 DNA reads TGTGCCAGCAGAAGAAGCGGGACTGAAGCTTTCTTT. Its translation is CASRRSGTEAFF. J is TRBJ1-1 and V is TRBV5-6, with D unresolved. The germline V gene encodes CDR1 SGHDT and CDR2 YYEEEE. The CDR3 runs 12 residues. V lost 5 bases, J lost 5 bases, and 10 bases lay in between.

This clonotype appeared many times. V and J are TRBV10-1 and TRBJ2-5; D possibly uses TRBD1 or TRBD2 (5 bases each). The germline V gene has CDR1 WNHNN and CDR2 SYGVQD (reference sequence). V lost 3 bases, J lost 4 bases, and 15 bases lay in between. This CDR3 has 15 residues. The CDR3 is CASSDIDRGGETQYF. The CDR3 DNA follows: TGCGCCAGCAGTGATATTGATCGGGGCGGAGAGACCCAGTACTTC.

This clonotype was recorded many times. The rearrangement links TRBV2 to TRBJ2-1; 8 bases agree with TRBD2. Losses at the gene ends were 4 bases for V and 9 bases for J; bases not matched to a gene: 8. CDR3 size: 14 residues. Germline CDR1 is SNHLY and CDR2 is FYNNEI. CDR3 coding DNA: TGTGCCAGCAGTGCTCGGGAGGGCCAGGTTGAGCAGTTCTTC. Translating gives CASSAREGQVEQFF.

The rearrangement links TRBV5-1 to TRBJ1-2; D is unresolved. Deletions cut 1 base from V and 8 bases from J, with 18 bases between. Germline V gene sequence: CDR1 SGHRS, CDR2 YFSETQ. The length of the CDR3 is 15 residues. CDR3 protein: CASSLFDGKGLGYTF. The CDR3 nucleotides read TGCGCCAGCAGCTTGTTTGACGGGAAGGGTCTAGGCTACACCTTC. Full variable domain (remainder filled in from reference TRBV5-1 and TRBJ1-2): KAGVTQTPRYLIKTRGQQVTLSCSPISGHRSVSWYQQTPGQGLQFLFEYFSETQRNKGNFPGRFSGRQFSNSRSEMNVSTLELGDSALYLCASSLFDGKGLGYTFGSGTRLTVV.

This clonotype was counted only a few times. The chain uses TRBV7-6 and TRBJ2-7; D ambiguous. The V and J ends lost 1 base and 6 bases respectively, with 7 bases between them. CDR3 length equals 12 residues. Per the germline V gene, CDR1 is SGHVS and CDR2 is FNYEAQ. The CDR3 region is CASSLVKSEQYF. The CDR3 coding sequence is TGTGCCAGCAGCTTAGTCAAAAGCGAGCAGTACTTC.

Regarding this clonotype: A much larger clone lies a single base off, so this may be a read error. The rearrangement joins TRBV20-1 to TRBJ2-7, with D uncertain. The germline V and J ends were trimmed by 6 bases and 8 bases, with 14 bases remaining between them. CDR3 size: 11 residues. Germline assignment: CDR1 DFQATT and CDR2 SNEGSKA (reference sequence). The CDR3: CSALLGDKQYF. In nucleotides, the CDR3 is TGCAGTGCGCTACTTGGCGACAAGCAGTACTTC.

The chain carries TRBV14 and TRBJ2-5, with a possible D match to TRBD1 (6 bases). V lost 3 bases and J lost 4, with 15 bases in between. Germline lookup yields CDR1 SGHDN and CDR2 FVKESK. The CDR3 covers 15 residues. Here the CDR3 reads CASSQGIWGRETQYF. CDR3 in DNA: TGTGCCAGCAGCCAGGGAATATGGGGGCGAGAGACCCAGTACTTC.

As DNA, the CDR3 is TGTGCCAGCTCACCATACGCAGACAGCATCTCTGGGGCCAACGTCCTGACTTTC. This codes for CASSPYADSISGANVLTF. V usage is TRBV25-1 and J usage is TRBJ2-6, with a possible D match to TRBD1 (5 bases). Germline V gene lookup returns CDR1 MGHDK and CDR2 SYGVNS. CDR3 length: 18 amino acids. Between the trimmed V and J ends, which lost 8 bases and 0 bases, there was a span of 20 bases.